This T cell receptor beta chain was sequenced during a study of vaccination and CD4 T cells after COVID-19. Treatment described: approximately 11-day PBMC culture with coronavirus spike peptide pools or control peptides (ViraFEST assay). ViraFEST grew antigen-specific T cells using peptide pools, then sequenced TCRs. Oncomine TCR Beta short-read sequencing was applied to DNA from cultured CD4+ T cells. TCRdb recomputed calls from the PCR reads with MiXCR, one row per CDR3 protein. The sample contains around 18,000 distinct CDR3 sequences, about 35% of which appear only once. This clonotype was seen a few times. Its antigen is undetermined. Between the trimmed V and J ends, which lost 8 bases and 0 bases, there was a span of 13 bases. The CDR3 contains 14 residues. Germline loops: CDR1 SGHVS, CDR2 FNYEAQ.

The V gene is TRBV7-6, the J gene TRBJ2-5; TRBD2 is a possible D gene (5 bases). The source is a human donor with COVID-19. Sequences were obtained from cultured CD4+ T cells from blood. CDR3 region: CASQRRVNQETQYF. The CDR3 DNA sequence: TGTGCCAGCCAACGGCGGGTAAACCAAGAGACCCAGTACTTC.